What follows are 20 T cell receptor beta chains derived from one specimen sequenced in a study of vaccination effects on CD4 cells after COVID-19. Before sequencing, viral peptide pools were used by the ViraFEST assay to expand antigen-specific CD4+ T cells. At the end of 9 to 11 days of culture, CD4+ T cells were isolated. Each vaccine recipient was nucleocapsid antibody negative and had no prior SARS-CoV-2 infection. Generated by immunoSEQ multiplex PCR, the TCRdb table keeps only in-frame clones and is missing some. Found here are about 71,000 clones, roughly 72% of them singletons; the top ten hold approximately 3.8%. The antigens for these receptors are not known. The specimen comprised CD4+ T cells from PBMCs cultured with HCoV-OC43 spike peptides, sampled before COVID-19 vaccination. Subset indicated: HCoV-OC43 spike overlapping peptide pool stimulation. The receptors derive from a human donor who received a COVID-19 vaccine.

The chain combines TRBV29-1 with TRBJ1-2; 8 positions match TRBD1. CDR3 length: 16 amino acids. The germline V gene encodes CDR1 SQVTM and CDR2 ANQGSEA. V shed 3 bases, J shed 6 bases, and the junction held 15 bases outside the gene matches. The chain's CDR3 is CSVDGTGHLITHGYTF. The DNA for the CDR3 is TGCAGCGTTGATGGGACAGGACACCTCATAACTCATGGCTACACCTTC.

The genes are TRBV5-4 and TRBJ2-5, with 8 bases lining up with TRBD2. Germline CDR1 and CDR2: SGHNT and YYREEE (reference sequence). The CDR3 loop spans 15 amino acids. Trimming cost V 2 bases and J 4 bases; bases outside gene matches: 7. The CDR3 DNA follows: TGTGCCAGCAGCTTTACAACGGGGGGGCCAGAGACCCAGTACTTC. It codes for CASSFTTGGPETQYF.

The rearrangement links TRBV6-4 to TRBJ2-3, with 7 bases fitting TRBD2. Germline CDR1 MRHNA, CDR2 SNTAGT. The V segment lost 4 bases and the J segment 4 bases; nucleotides outside the gene matches: 11. This CDR3 is 16 amino acids long. For the CDR3, the DNA is TGTGCCAGCAGTGTTAATCCCACTAGCGCCGCAGATACGCAGTATTTT. It encodes CASSVNPTSAADTQYF.

The V and J genes are TRBV3-1 (or the pseudogene TRBV3-2) and TRBJ1-1; no firm D call. CDR1 is LGHDT, CDR2 YNNKEL, per germline (reference sequence). The CDR3 loop spans 15 amino acids. Trimming left V 6 bases short and J 0 bases short, with 14 bases between. CDR3 sequence: CASSPSGSMNTEAFF. In nucleotides, the CDR3 is TGTGCCAGCAGTCCCTCAGGATCCATGAACACTGAAGCTTTCTTT.

The gene calls are TRBV7-8 and TRBJ2-7, with a possible D match to TRBD1 (6 bases). There are 13 residues in the CDR3. Trimming stripped 3 bases from V and 3 bases from J, with 9 bases between. The V gene's germline CDR1 is SGHVS and CDR2 FQNEAQ. CDR3 amino acids: CASSLGAFYEQYV. The CDR3 nucleotides read TGTGCCAGCAGCTTGGGGGCCTTCTACGAGCAGTACGTC.

The chain combines TRBV28 with TRBJ2-1; D gene ambiguous. V lost 2 bases to trimming and J lost 7 bases, with 3 bases between them. The germline CDR1 and CDR2 sequences are MDHEN and SYDVKM. This CDR3 spans 11 amino acids. The CDR3 DNA is TGTGCCAGCAGTTTACGTAATGAGCAGTTCTTC. It codes for CASSLRNEQFF.

The CDR3 spells CASSRGTGDYEQYV. The CDR3 DNA follows: TGTGCCAGCAGCCGCGGGACAGGGGACTACGAGCAGTACGTC. The chain links TRBV3-1 (or the pseudogene TRBV3-2) to TRBJ2-7; 10 bases are a match to TRBD1. Germline V gene data show CDR1 as LGHDT and CDR2 as YNNKEL (reference sequence). The CDR3 loop spans 14 amino acids. V gave up 4 bases and J gave up 3 bases; unmatched junction bases: 3.

V is TRBV6-5 and J is TRBJ1-3; D unresolved. CDR3 size: 15 residues. V lost 11 bases to trimming and J lost 0 bases, with 17 bases between them. Per germline, CDR1 MNHEY and CDR2 SVGAGI. CDR3 in amino acids: CASERSSVSGNTIYF. The CDR3, as DNA: TGTGCCTCCGAGAGGAGCTCCGTCTCTGGAAACACCATATATTTT.

V usage is TRBV30 and J usage is TRBJ1-5; TRBD1 matches at 7 bases. J gave up 0 bases and V 1 base, and 6 bases lay outside the gene matches. The CDR3 is 16 amino acids. Germline-derived CDR1 and CDR2 are GTSNPN and SVGIG (reference sequence). In nucleotides, the CDR3 is TGTGCCTGGAGTGAGAACCACAGGGGTAGCAATCAGCCCCAGCATTTT. This sequence encodes CAWSENHRGSNQPQHF.

This rearrangement joins TRBV5-6 to TRBJ1-2; D gene unclear. The CDR3 has 14 amino acids. Germline CDR1 and CDR2: SGHDT and YYEEEE. V was shortened by 4 bases and J by 0 bases, with 10 bases between the two germline ends. Here the CDR3 DNA reads TGTGCCAGCAGCGCGGACGGTTCTAACTATGGCTACACCTTC. This translates into CASSADGSNYGYTF. Filled out from reference TRBV5-6 and TRBJ1-2, the complete variable domain reads DAGVTQSPTHLIKTRGQQVTLRCSPKSGHDTVSWYQQALGQGPQFIFQYYEEEERQRGNFPDRFSGHQFPNYSSELNVNALLLGDSALYLCASSADGSNYGYTFGSGTRLTVV.

In this sample, this clone turned up a few times. The rearrangement uses TRBV24-1 and TRBJ2-3; 7 positions match TRBD2. Per germline, CDR1 KGHDR and CDR2 SFDVKD. With 1 base clipped from V and 7 bases from J, the junction kept 10 bases outside the gene matches. This CDR3 spans 16 amino acids. The CDR3 spells CATSDFGAGNGYTQYF. CDR3 DNA sequence: TGTGCCACCAGTGATTTTGGAGCGGGGAACGGGTATACGCAGTATTTT.

The chain couples TRBV19 to TRBJ2-1, with 8 bases that match TRBD1. Unmatched junction bases numbered 12, after V lost 6 bases and J lost 8 bases. Germline CDR1 LNHDA, CDR2 SQIVND (reference sequence). CDR3 size: 15 residues. In nucleotides, the CDR3 is TGTGCCAGTAGGAACCCGGGACAGGCTCGGGATGAGCAGTTCTTC. Translated: CASRNPGQARDEQFF.

The V and J genes are TRBV7-9 and TRBJ2-2; D unresolved. From germline, CDR1 is SEHNR and CDR2 FQNEAQ (reference sequence). V lost 3 bases, J lost 6 bases, and 11 bases lay in between. The CDR3 is 14 amino acids. CDR3 nucleotides: TGTGCCAGCAGCTTCAATGATTTAGCCGGGGAGCTGTTTTTT. Encoded protein: CASSFNDLAGELFF.

The chain uses TRBV6-5 and TRBJ1-1; TRBD1 is a possible D gene (6 bases). The germline V and J ends were trimmed by 7 bases and 5 bases, with 17 bases remaining between them. The CDR3 runs 14 residues. The germline gives CDR1 MNHEY, CDR2 SVGAGI. CDR3 loop: CASNPPGDDTEAFF. CDR3 DNA: TGTGCCAGCAACCCTCCAGGGGACGATACTGAAGCTTTCTTT.

This rearrangement joins TRBV29-1 to TRBJ2-1, with a tentative D call TRBD2 (7 bases). CDR1 is SQVTM, CDR2 ANQGSEA, per germline. V was shortened by 7 bases and J by 3 bases, with 22 bases between the two germline ends. The CDR3 extends over 16 amino acids. For the CDR3, the DNA is TGCAGCGCCGTGGCTTTTCGCGGGGGCAGCTACAATGAGCAGTTCTTC. Translation gives CSAVAFRGGSYNEQFF.

The J gene is TRBJ2-3, the V gene TRBV10-1; D is uncertain. CDR3 size: 15 residues. The germline gives CDR1 WNHNN, CDR2 SYGVQD (reference sequence). The V end was cut by 4 bases, the J end by 1 base, with 12 bases between. This chain's CDR3 is CASSVAAGGTDTQYF. In DNA form, the CDR3 reads TGCGCCAGCAGTGTCGCCGCCGGCGGCACAGATACGCAGTATTTT.

The rearrangement joins TRBV7-9 to TRBJ2-1; no reliable D call. Trimming stripped 4 bases from V and 0 bases from J, with 13 bases between. In germline, CDR1 is SEHNR, CDR2 FQNEAQ (reference sequence). The CDR3 sequence is 16 residues long. CDR3 sequence reads: CASSWETTSSYNEQFF. DNA of the CDR3: TGTGCCAGCAGCTGGGAAACAACAAGCTCCTACAATGAGCAGTTCTTC.

In its sample, this clone was seen a few times. This chain uses TRBV5-4 with TRBJ2-2; 7 positions agree with TRBD2. The V segment lost 4 bases and the J segment 7 bases; nucleotides outside the gene matches: 7. The CDR3 contains 14 residues. In germline, CDR1 is SGHNT, CDR2 YYREEE (reference sequence). The CDR3 protein is CASSPGLDGGELFF. CDR3 DNA: TGTGCCAGCAGCCCCGGACTAGATGGCGGGGAGCTGTTTTTT. Complete variable domain (other parts from reference TRBV5-4 and TRBJ2-2): ETGVTQSPTHLIKTRGQQVTLRCSSQSGHNTVSWYQQALGQGPQFIFQYYREEENGRGNFPPRFSGLQFPNYSSELNVNALELDDSALYLCASSPGLDGGELFFGEGSRLTVL.

The chain links TRBV6-6 to TRBJ2-5; D is unclear. CDR1 and CDR2 (germline): MNHNY, SVGAGI (reference sequence). This CDR3 spans 13 amino acids. Deletions cut 8 bases from V and 0 bases from J, with 10 bases between. CDR3 sequence (DNA): TGTGCCAGCTTTCCTGGGAACCAAGAGACCCAGTACTTC. The encoded protein is CASFPGNQETQYF.

This sequence joins TRBV6-5 and TRBJ1-6; D call uncertain. Germline CDR1 MNHEY, CDR2 SVGAGI. The V and J ends lost 7 bases and 5 bases respectively, with 12 bases between them. The CDR3 length is 14 residues. The CDR3 reads CASTWSQDNSPLHF. CDR3 coding DNA: TGTGCCAGCACCTGGAGCCAGGATAATTCACCCCTCCACTTT.